These 29 T cell receptor beta chains originate from one sample sequenced in a study of cytomegalovirus exposure and HLA in healthy donors. The PCR employed 60 Vbeta primers together with 13 Jbeta primers. Sequenced by immunoSEQ multiplex PCR; TCRdb stores in-frame clones only, minus some. The sample includes fewer than 120,000 clones, around four fifths seen only once; the top ten take 2.5% to 3.5%. What was sequenced was PBMCs. Receptors originate from a woman aged 55-70 years in good health and CMV-seropositive.

This chain joins TRBV29-1 and TRBJ2-7; D unresolved. Germline values: CDR1 SQVTM, CDR2 ANQGSEA. The CDR3 is made up of 14 amino acids. The V end lost 3 bases, the J end lost 6 bases, and 18 bases lay between the germline ends. CDR3 nucleotides: TGCAGCGTTGAGAGTGTTATCCAACCCTTCGAGCAGTACTTC. It specifies CSVESVIQPFEQYF.

The rearrangement links TRBV29-1 to TRBJ2-3; 7 bases are shared with TRBD1. With V trimmed by 3 bases and J by 1 base, 4 bases remained unmatched. The germline CDR1 and CDR2 sequences are SQVTM and ANQGSEA. The length of the CDR3 is 14 residues. For the CDR3, the DNA is TGCAGCGTTGAGACAGGGTTCCGCACAGATACGCAGTATTTT. Its translation is CSVETGFRTDTQYF.

V gene TRBV6-5 combines with J gene TRBJ2-7; TRBD2 matches 7 bases. The CDR3 is 15 residues long. V lost 6 bases and J lost 2; bases outside the gene matches: 10. Germline CDR1 reads MNHEY; CDR2 reads SVGAGI. DNA of the CDR3: TGTGCCAGCAGGGAAAGCGGGACGGCGCCCTACGAGCAGTACTTC. Protein: CASRESGTAPYEQYF.

V and J are TRBV28 and TRBJ2-4, with TRBD2 identical over 7 bases. Germline V gene sequence: CDR1 MDHEN, CDR2 SYDVKM. Trimming cost V 2 bases and J 4 bases; bases outside gene matches: 8. This CDR3 comprises 16 residues. The CDR3 loop reads CASSLAGAKNKNIQYF. CDR3 DNA: TGTGCCAGCAGTTTAGCGGGAGCAAAAAATAAAAACATTCAGTACTTC. Filled out from reference TRBV28 and TRBJ2-4, the complete variable domain reads DVKVTQSSRYLVKRTGEKVFLECVQDMDHENMFWYRQDPGLGLRLIYFSYDVKMKEKGDIPEGYSVSREKKERFSLILESASTNQTSMYLCASSLAGAKNKNIQYFGAGTRLSVL.

This chain uses TRBV7-9 with TRBJ2-1; 8 bases fit TRBD2. The germline V gene has CDR1 SEHNR and CDR2 FQNEAQ (reference sequence). V was clipped by 5 bases and J by 1 base; unmatched bases: 13. The CDR3 is 18 amino acids. The chain's CDR3 is CASSLSLTTSGSYNEQFF. CDR3 nucleotide sequence: TGTGCCAGCAGCCTAAGCCTTACAACTAGCGGATCCTACAATGAGCAGTTCTTC.

V is TRBV5-1 and J is TRBJ2-7, with 9 bases identical to TRBD2. Germline-derived CDR1 and CDR2 are SGHRS and YFSETQ. V lost 0 bases and J lost 3; bases outside the gene matches: 4. CDR3 length equals 15 residues. The CDR3 loop reads CASSLGLAAYYEQYF. The CDR3, as DNA: TGCGCCAGCAGCTTGGGACTAGCGGCGTACTACGAGCAGTACTTC.

This clone was observed a few times. The CDR3 region is CASSIGQGVEAFF. DNA for the CDR3: TGTGCCAGTAGTATCGGGCAGGGGGTTGAAGCTTTCTTT. V is TRBV19 and J is TRBJ1-1, with 7 bases identical to TRBD1. Germline CDR1 LNHDA, CDR2 SQIVND (reference sequence). The CDR3 has 13 amino acids. J lost 7 bases, V lost 3 bases, and 5 bases had no gene match. Full variable domain (rest looked up from reference TRBV19 and TRBJ1-1): DGGITQSPKYLFRKEGQNVTLSCEQNLNHDAMYWYRQDPGQGLRLIYYSQIVNDFQKGDIAEGYSVSREKKESFPLTVTSAQKNPTAFYLCASSIGQGVEAFFGQGTRLTVV.

The CDR3 loop reads CASSVAGLAVYNEQFF. CDR3 bases: TGTGCCAGCAGCGTAGCAGGACTAGCGGTGTACAATGAGCAGTTCTTC. The rearrangement joins TRBV9 to TRBJ2-1; 10 bases match TRBD2. V was pared by 0 bases and J by 4 bases, with 4 bases of the junction left unmatched. The CDR3 extends over 16 amino acids. Germline V gene data show CDR1 as SGDLS and CDR2 as YYNGEE. Looking up the rest from reference TRBV9 and TRBJ2-1 gives the full variable domain: DSGVTQTPKHLITATGQRVTLRCSPRSGDLSVYWYQQSLDQGLQFLIQYYNGEERAKGNILERFSAQQFPDLHSELNLSSLELGDSALYFCASSVAGLAVYNEQFFGPGTRLTVL.

This chain connects TRBV5-4 to TRBJ1-3; D might be TRBD1 (5 bases). Between the trimmed V and J ends, which lost 3 bases and 0 bases, there was a span of 13 bases. CDR3 length equals 16 residues. The V gene's germline CDR1 is SGHNT and CDR2 YYREEE (reference sequence). Here the CDR3 reads CASSYQGGVSGNTIYF. The CDR3 region has the DNA TGTGCCAGCAGCTACCAGGGTGGCGTCTCTGGAAACACCATATATTTT.

This chain connects TRBV2 to TRBJ2-1, with 9 bases lining up with TRBD2. Trimming took 7 bases from V and 2 from J; bases not matched to a gene: 3. This CDR3 spans 14 amino acids. CDR1 and CDR2 from the germline V gene are SNHLY and FYNNEI. In DNA form, the CDR3 reads TGTGCCAGCACTCTAGCGGGAACCTACAATGAGCAGTTCTTC. It translates to CASTLAGTYNEQFF.

The chain joins TRBV19 to TRBJ2-7, with 8 nucleotides matching TRBD1. J lost 8 bases, V lost 4 bases, and 1 base had no gene match. CDR1 and CDR2 from the germline V gene are LNHDA and SQIVND (reference sequence). The CDR3 sequence is 11 residues long. The DNA for the CDR3 is TGTGCCAGTAGTAGGACAGGGAAGCAGTACTTC. Amino acids: CASSRTGKQYF. The whole variable domain, remainder taken from reference TRBV19 and TRBJ2-7, is DGGITQSPKYLFRKEGQNVTLSCEQNLNHDAMYWYRQDPGQGLRLIYYSQIVNDFQKGDIAEGYSVSREKKESFPLTVTSAQKNPTAFYLCASSRTGKQYFGPGTRLTVT.

The rearrangement joins TRBV27 to TRBJ2-1; 8 bases are shared with TRBD2. Losses at the gene ends were 3 bases for V and 5 bases for J; bases not matched to a gene: 6. The CDR3 consists of 15 residues. The V gene's germline CDR1 is MNHEY and CDR2 SMNVEV (reference sequence). CDR3 sequence (DNA): TGTGCCAGCAGTTTGGTTACTAGCGGTAACAATGAGCAGTTCTTC. Its translation: CASSLVTSGNNEQFF.

The V and J genes are TRBV7-3 and TRBJ1-1; D may be TRBD1 (5 bases). The CDR3 is 14 amino acids. Germline lookup yields CDR1 SGHTA and CDR2 FQGTGA. V was cut by 3 bases and J by 3 bases, with 11 bases left in between. CDR3 residues: CASSFTGGDTEAFF. The DNA for the CDR3 is TGTGCCAGCAGCTTTACAGGAGGGGACACTGAAGCTTTCTTT.

The rearrangement links TRBV30 to TRBJ1-1, with D unclear. Germline lookup yields CDR1 GTSNPN and CDR2 SVGIG (reference sequence). This CDR3 has 14 amino acids. Trimming took 0 bases from V and 4 from J, leaving 12 bases between them. DNA of the CDR3: TGTGCCTGGAGTGTACTAGCTGGTGGCACTGAAGCTTTCTTT. It is translated as CAWSVLAGGTEAFF.

This clone was seen repeatedly, ten times or more. This sequence joins TRBV9 and TRBJ2-5; D is undetermined. This CDR3 has 15 amino acids. The V and J ends lost 4 bases and 2 bases respectively, with 15 bases between them. CDR1 is SGDLS, CDR2 YYNGEE, per germline. CDR3 DNA: TGTGCCAGCAGCTCCCGTGTTTCGGTACAAGAGACCCAGTACTTC. Its translation is CASSSRVSVQETQYF. The full variable domain, rest sourced from reference TRBV9 and TRBJ2-5, is DSGVTQTPKHLITATGQRVTLRCSPRSGDLSVYWYQQSLDQGLQFLIQYYNGEERAKGNILERFSAQQFPDLHSELNLSSLELGDSALYFCASSSRVSVQETQYFGPGTRLLVL.

The J gene is TRBJ1-4, the V gene TRBV15, with D uncertain. In germline, CDR1 is LNHNV, CDR2 YYDKDF (reference sequence). V shed 3 bases and J shed 4 bases, with 6 bases lying between them. The CDR3 spans 13 residues. This CDR3 reads CATSSRFNEKLFF. The CDR3 coding sequence is TGTGCCACCAGCAGCAGATTTAATGAAAAACTGTTTTTT.

This chain uses TRBV9 with TRBJ2-3, with TRBD2 matching over 9 bases. V lost 4 bases to trimming and J lost 6 bases; unmatched junction nucleotides: 12. Germline assignment: CDR1 SGDLS and CDR2 YYNGEE. CDR3 length: 16 residues. CDR3: CASSPGRASGMDTQYF. For the CDR3, the DNA is TGTGCCAGCAGCCCGGGTCGGGCTAGCGGGATGGATACGCAGTATTTT. Supplemented by reference TRBV9 and TRBJ2-3, the full variable domain reads DSGVTQTPKHLITATGQRVTLRCSPRSGDLSVYWYQQSLDQGLQFLIQYYNGEERAKGNILERFSAQQFPDLHSELNLSSLELGDSALYFCASSPGRASGMDTQYFGPGTRLTVL.

The chain couples TRBV14 to TRBJ2-1; the D gene is possibly TRBD1 (6 bases). The V end was cut by 4 bases, the J end by 14 bases, with 27 bases between. Germline lookup yields CDR1 SGHDN and CDR2 FVKESK. This CDR3 region has 16 residues. Written as DNA, the CDR3 is TGTGCCAGCAGCCTCGGGCCAGCAGGCCGAATAAGGGGGAAGTTCTTC. Translation gives CASSLGPAGRIRGKFF. The full variable domain, in which reference TRBV14 and TRBJ2-1 provide the parts outside the CDR3, is EAGVTQFPSHSVIEKGQTVTLRCDPISGHDNLYWYRRVMGKEIKFLLHFVKESKQDESGMPNNRFLAERTGGTYSTLKVQPAELEDSGVYFCASSLGPAGRIRGKFFGPGTRLTVL.

This clone was seen a few times. This chain connects TRBV2 to TRBJ2-7, with 9 bases that match TRBD1. Per germline, CDR1 SNHLY and CDR2 FYNNEI. V lost 5 bases and J lost 4; bases outside the gene matches: 12. The CDR3 is 16 residues long. The CDR3 coding sequence is TGTGCCAGCAGTACCCCCCGACAGGGGGAAGGGTACGAGCAGTACTTC. The encoded protein is CASSTPRQGEGYEQYF.

The chain carries TRBV5-1 and TRBJ1-1, with D possibly TRBD1 on 5 matching bases. CDR3 length: 15 amino acids. The V gene's germline CDR1 is SGHRS and CDR2 YFSETQ. The V end was cut by 1 base, the J end by 8 bases, with 18 bases between. The CDR3 bases are TGCGCCAGCAGCTTGTCTCTGGGGGGAGTGGCAGAAGCTTTCTTT. This encodes CASSLSLGGVAEAFF.

The V call is TRBV4-1, the J call TRBJ1-6; D possibly corresponds to TRBD1 (6 bases). Trimming pared 0 bases from V and 7 bases from J, leaving 10 bases between. This CDR3 has 15 residues. Germline loops: CDR1 MGHRA, CDR2 YSYEKL. The CDR3 region is CASSQDTGTNSPLHF. Written as DNA, the CDR3 is TGCGCCAGCAGCCAAGATACAGGGACCAATTCACCCCTCCACTTT.

This clone appeared a single time. The V gene is TRBV6-1, the J gene TRBJ2-1; the D is unclear. This CDR3 spans 11 amino acids. Trimming removed 5 bases from V and 6 bases from J, with 5 bases in between. Germline V gene data show CDR1 as MNHNS and CDR2 as SASEGT. The CDR3 DNA sequence: TGTGCCAGCAGTTACGGCAATGAGCAGTTCTTC. Residues: CASSYGNEQFF.

The sample holds one count of this clone. The rearrangement joins TRBV4-1 to TRBJ2-7; 12 bases match TRBD1. V shed 5 bases and J 5 bases; nucleotides not matched to a gene: 7. The CDR3 totals 15 residues. CDR1 MGHRA and CDR2 YSYEKL come from the germline V gene. The CDR3: CASSFPGQGAHEQYF. In nucleotides, the CDR3 is TGCGCCAGCAGCTTCCCGGGACAGGGGGCTCACGAGCAGTACTTC.

The chain couples TRBV2 to TRBJ2-5; 9 bases fit TRBD1. Trimming took 8 bases from V and 3 from J; bases not matched to a gene: 4. The CDR3 runs to 13 residues. The V gene's germline CDR1 is SNHLY and CDR2 FYNNEI. For the CDR3, the DNA is TGTGCCAGCCAGGGACAGGGCAAAGAGACCCAGTACTTC. Translating gives CASQGQGKETQYF.

This clone was seen a few times. A junction boundary mismatches the germline segment, possibly from a read error. The chain is built from TRBV7-9 and TRBJ2-1, with 10 bases aligning to TRBD2. CDR3 length: 15 residues. In germline, CDR1 is SEHNR, CDR2 FQNEAQ (reference sequence). In nucleotides, the CDR3 is TGTTCCAGCAGCTTAGGAGCGGGAGGGCCCAGTGAGCAGTTCTTC. Amino acids: CSSSLGAGGPSEQFF. Based on the CDR3 plus reference TRBV7-9 and TRBJ2-1, the full variable domain is DTGVSQNPRHKITKRGQNVTFRCDPISEHNRLYWYRQTLGQGPEFLTYFQNEAQLEKSRLLSDRFSAERPKGSFSTLEIQRTEQGDSAMYLCSSSLGAGGPSEQFFGPGTRLTVL.

The chain is built from TRBV18 and TRBJ2-3, with D possibly TRBD2 on 6 matching bases. CDR3 length: 17 amino acids. Germline V lookup: CDR1 KGHSH, CDR2 LQKENI. The ends were cut back, 3 bases at V and 1 base at J, with 17 bases in the middle. In DNA, the CDR3 is TGTGCCAGCTCACCGTCGGGTAGCGGCAGTCGCACAGATACGCAGTATTTT. Translating gives CASSPSGSGSRTDTQYF.

The chain carries TRBV5-1 and TRBJ2-3; TRBD2 aligns across 9 bases. Germline V lookup: CDR1 SGHRS, CDR2 YFSETQ. This CDR3 comprises 16 residues. Trimming removed 1 base from V and 0 bases from J; junction bases left unmatched: 3. In nucleotides, the CDR3 is TGCGCCAGCAGCTTGATTAGCGGGAGTAGCACAGATACGCAGTATTTT. It translates to CASSLISGSSTDTQYF.

The chain has TRBV18 and TRBJ1-4, with a possible D match to TRBD1 (6 bases). The CDR3 contains 16 residues. CDR1 and CDR2 (germline): KGHSH, LQKENI. V was shortened by 0 bases and J by 4 bases, with 12 bases between the two germline ends. The CDR3 DNA reads as TGTGCCAGCTCACCACCGGGGGCAGCCATTAATGAAAAACTGTTTTTT. It yields the protein CASSPPGAAINEKLFF.

This rearrangement joins TRBV27 to TRBJ2-6; 8 bases fit TRBD1. V shed 3 bases, J shed 1 base, and the junction held 5 bases outside the gene matches. CDR1 and CDR2 from the germline V gene are MNHEY and SMNVEV (reference sequence). The CDR3 spans 17 residues. CDR3 sequence: CASSFDRGISGANVLTF. The CDR3 nucleotides read TGTGCCAGCAGTTTCGACAGGGGAATTTCTGGGGCCAACGTCCTGACTTTC.